The clone carrying this TCR beta chain has only one observation. Its target is not known. Assay used: immunoSEQ multiplex PCR; TCRdb lists only in-frame clones, some missing. The data contain approximately 210,000 clones, about 94% of them singletons. The sample comes from a study of T cell responses to AZD1222 COVID-19 vaccine. Regarding the study as a whole: At study baseline, merely five or six AZD1222 recipients were seropositive.

Germline CDR1 is SGHDN and CDR2 is FVKESK. This CDR3 has 15 residues. V lost 0 bases, J lost 4 bases, and 4 bases stayed unmatched. This receptor was taken from an adult who received the MenACWY meningococcal vaccine as a control. The sample was peripheral blood, taken 28 days after the second dose of the MenACWY control vaccine. The chain uses TRBV14 and TRBJ1-2, with 8 bases aligning to TRBD1. In DNA form, the CDR3 reads TGTGCCAGCAGCCAAGATCAGACAGGGGCCTATGGCTACACCTTC. Protein: CASSQDQTGAYGYTF.